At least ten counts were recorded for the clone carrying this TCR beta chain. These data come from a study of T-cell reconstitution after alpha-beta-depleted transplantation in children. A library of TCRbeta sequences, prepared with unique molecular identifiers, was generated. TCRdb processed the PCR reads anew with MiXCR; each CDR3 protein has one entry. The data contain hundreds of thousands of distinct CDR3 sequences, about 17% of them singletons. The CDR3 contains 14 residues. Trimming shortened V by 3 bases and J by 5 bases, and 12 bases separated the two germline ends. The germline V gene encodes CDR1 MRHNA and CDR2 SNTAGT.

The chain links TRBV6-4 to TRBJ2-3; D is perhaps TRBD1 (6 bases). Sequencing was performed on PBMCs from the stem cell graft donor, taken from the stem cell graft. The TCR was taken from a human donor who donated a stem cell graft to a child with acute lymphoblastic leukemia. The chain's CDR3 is CASSDGGGEDTQYF. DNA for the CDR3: TGTGCCAGCAGTGATGGGGGCGGCGAAGATACGCAGTATTTT.